The clone carrying this TCR beta chain was seen only once. Its specificity is not known. This record belongs to a study of T cell responses to AZD1222 COVID-19 vaccine. Study-wide points: Possibly, clonal diversity was underestimated; donors were largely white British and included more females. Spike-specific TCR breadth and depth grew following two AZD1222 doses. There were repertoire samples only from the period after the peak T cell response. There were vaccine-associated CD4 TCRs across spike, dominant at 160-218 and 743-854.

Trimming pared 1 base from V and 13 bases from J, leaving 16 bases between. Germline CDR1 SEHNR, CDR2 FQNEAQ (reference sequence). This CDR3 is built from 13 residues. Repertoires were generated with immunoSEQ multiplex PCR, while TCRdb's copy carries only in-frame clones and drops some. This table has some 150,000 clones, approximately 92% appearing once. This chain uses TRBV7-9 with TRBJ1-2; D gene unclear. This receptor was obtained from an adult who received the AZD1222 COVID-19 vaccine. The starting material was peripheral blood, obtained 28 days after the second AZD1222 dose. The CDR3 loop reads CASSLEAGLVGTF. Here the CDR3 DNA reads TGTGCCAGCAGCTTAGAAGCGGGTCTGGTCGGCACCTTC. Complete variable domain (other parts from reference TRBV7-9 and TRBJ1-2): DTGVSQNPRHKITKRGQNVTFRCDPISEHNRLYWYRQTLGQGPEFLTYFQNEAQLEKSRLLSDRFSAERPKGSFSTLEIQRTEQGDSAMYLCASSLEAGLVGTFGSGTRLTVV.